The rows below give T cell receptor beta chains drawn from one sample of a study of blood T cells in healthy people across ages. Using its own MiXCR run on the 5' RACE reads, TCRdb lists one record per CDR3 protein. The data hold roughly 2 million distinct CDR3 sequences, with roughly 49% observed a single time. Sequenced input: blood. The origin of the receptors is a woman aged 40 to 50 in good health. CDR3s include the opening cysteine and the closing phenylalanine or tryptophan. A D gene is named only where the DNA matches it firmly. Only part of the rows carry a size: once, few, many, or a class if the clone is expanded.

j_gene: TRBJ1-2
v_gene: TRBV20-1
abundance: NA
d_gene: NA
CDR3nt: TGCAGTGCCCCCCCCCCAAGGGGTGGCTATGGCTACACCTTC
CDR3aa: CSAPPPRGGYGYTF

j_gene: TRBJ2-1
v_gene: TRBV18
abundance: NA
d_gene: NA
CDR3nt: TGTGCCAGCTCACCACCAGTCAGGACTACCTACAATGAGCAGTTCTTC
CDR3aa: CASSPPVRTTYNEQFF

j_gene: TRBJ2-3
v_gene: TRBV4-3
abundance: NA
d_gene: NA
CDR3nt: TGCGCCAGCAGCCAAGATCTCAGCGTACAAGATACGCAGTATTTT
CDR3aa: CASSQDLSVQDTQYF

j_gene: TRBJ2-1
v_gene: TRBV20-1
abundance: NA
d_gene: NA
CDR3nt: TGCAGTGCTAGCTTAAGGAATGAGCAGTTCTTC
CDR3aa: CSASLRNEQFF

j_gene: TRBJ2-2
v_gene: TRBV9
abundance: NA
d_gene: NA
CDR3nt: TGTGCCAGCAGCGTAGGAGGCCGCACCGGGGAGCTGTTTTTT
CDR3aa: CASSVGGRTGELFF

j_gene: TRBJ2-1
v_gene: TRBV5-1
abundance: NA
d_gene: TRBD2
CDR3nt: TGCGCCAGCAGCCTGGGGACTAGCGATACGTCCTCCTACAATGAGCAGTTCTTC
CDR3aa: CASSLGTSDTSSYNEQFF

j_gene: TRBJ2-5
v_gene: TRBV9
abundance: NA
d_gene: NA
CDR3nt: TGTGCCAGCAGCGTAGGTCGGGGGGCAGGTGGAGAGACCCAGTACTTC
CDR3aa: CASSVGRGAGGETQYF

j_gene: TRBJ2-3
v_gene: TRBV7-7
abundance: NA
d_gene: NA
CDR3nt: TGTGCTAGCAGCGCCCATCGACGAGATACGCAGTATTTT
CDR3aa: CASSAHRRDTQYF

j_gene: TRBJ2-5
v_gene: TRBV28
abundance: NA
d_gene: TRBD2
CDR3nt: TGTGCCAGCAGCTTCCCGACCGGACTAGCGGAAGGTGAGCAGTACTTC
CDR3aa: CASSFPTGLAEGEQYF

j_gene: TRBJ2-1
v_gene: TRBV20-1
abundance: NA
d_gene: TRBD2
CDR3nt: TGCAGTGCGCCCGGACTAGCGGGGGGGGTGGGCTCCTACAATGAGCAGTTCTTC
CDR3aa: CSAPGLAGGVGSYNEQFF

j_gene: TRBJ2-1
v_gene: TRBV6-6
abundance: few
d_gene: NA
CDR3nt: TGTGCCAGCAGTTACTCGATTTCGAATGAGCAGTTCTTC
CDR3aa: CASSYSISNEQFF

j_gene: TRBJ2-7
v_gene: TRBV6-1
abundance: NA
d_gene: TRBD2
CDR3nt: TGTGCCAGCAGCCGACAGGGGGCTAGCGGGGGGGACAATGAGCAGTACTTC
CDR3aa: CASSRQGASGGDNEQYF

j_gene: TRBJ1-5
v_gene: TRBV27
abundance: NA
d_gene: TRBD1
CDR3nt: TGTGCCAGCAGGGGGACAGGGCTACATAGCAATCAGCCCCAGCATTTT
CDR3aa: CASRGTGLHSNQPQHF

j_gene: TRBJ1-2
v_gene: TRBV4-2
abundance: NA
d_gene: NA
CDR3nt: TGTGCCAGCAGCCAAGGTGGTCTTCGGATCGGACCCCGATTTAGAGGCTACACCTTC
CDR3aa: CASSQGGLRIGPRFRGYTF

j_gene: TRBJ1-6
v_gene: TRBV7-2
abundance: NA
d_gene: NA
CDR3nt: TGTGCCAGCAGCTTAGGGCAAATGGGGAATTCACCCCTCCACTTT
CDR3aa: CASSLGQMGNSPLHF

j_gene: TRBJ2-7
v_gene: TRBV2
abundance: NA
d_gene: TRBD1
CDR3nt: TGTGCCAGCAGGCTAGGAGACCCGGGACAGGGTTTCGAGCAGTACTTC
CDR3aa: CASRLGDPGQGFEQYF

j_gene: TRBJ2-1
v_gene: TRBV12-5
abundance: few
d_gene: NA
CDR3nt: TGTGCTAGTGGTCCAGACAGCCTCAATGAGCAGTTCTTC
CDR3aa: CASGPDSLNEQFF

j_gene: TRBJ2-7
v_gene: TRBV10-2
abundance: NA
d_gene: TRBD1
CDR3nt: TGCGCCAGCGGGGGACAGGGAGGCCCTCTCTACGAGCAGTACTTC
CDR3aa: CASGGQGGPLYEQYF

j_gene: TRBJ2-3
v_gene: TRBV25-1
abundance: once
d_gene: NA
CDR3nt: TGTGCCAGCAGTGAAGGGCCCAGCGGGTTTACAGATACGCAGTATTTT
CDR3aa: CASSEGPSGFTDTQYF

j_gene: TRBJ1-2
v_gene: TRBV25-1
abundance: few
d_gene: NA
CDR3nt: TGTGCCAGCAGTGATCCCGGGGGCCTTGGCTACACCTTC
CDR3aa: CASSDPGGLGYTF

j_gene: TRBJ2-1
v_gene: TRBV14
abundance: NA
d_gene: NA
CDR3nt: TGTGCCAGCAGCCAACTCCGCGCGGGGGCAGCAGAGCAGTTCTTC
CDR3aa: CASSQLRAGAAEQFF

j_gene: TRBJ2-1
v_gene: TRBV19
abundance: NA
d_gene: TRBD2
CDR3nt: TGTGCCAGTAGTACCCCGGGACTAGCGGGGCCGAGCTCCTACAATGAGCAGTTCTTC
CDR3aa: CASSTPGLAGPSSYNEQFF

j_gene: TRBJ2-7
v_gene: TRBV13
abundance: NA
d_gene: TRBD1
CDR3nt: TGTGCCAGCAGCATTGACAGGGGAGCGTACGAGCAGTACTTC
CDR3aa: CASSIDRGAYEQYF

j_gene: TRBJ1-1
v_gene: TRBV27
abundance: NA
d_gene: TRBD1
CDR3nt: TGTGCCAGCAGTTTAATAAGGGGGCCGAACACTGAAGCTTTCTTT
CDR3aa: CASSLIRGPNTEAFF

j_gene: TRBJ2-7
v_gene: TRBV7-9
abundance: few
d_gene: TRBD1
CDR3nt: TGTGCCAGCAGCGGTTTGACAGGGGGCATTTACGAGCAGTACTTC
CDR3aa: CASSGLTGGIYEQYF

j_gene: TRBJ2-3
v_gene: TRBV24-1
abundance: NA
d_gene: TRBD2
CDR3nt: TGTGCCACCAGGACGGGGGGAGCTAAGGATACGCAGTATTTT
CDR3aa: CATRTGGAKDTQYF

j_gene: TRBJ2-5
v_gene: TRBV11-2
abundance: NA
d_gene: TRBD2
CDR3nt: TGTGCCAGCAGCTTAAGGGTGGGGGGGTGGCAAGAGACCCAGTACTTC
CDR3aa: CASSLRVGGWQETQYF

j_gene: TRBJ2-6
v_gene: TRBV20-1
abundance: NA
d_gene: NA
CDR3nt: TGCAGTGCTAGAGATTTACCCCTACGTTCTGGGGCCAACGTCCTGACTTTC
CDR3aa: CSARDLPLRSGANVLTF

j_gene: TRBJ2-5
v_gene: TRBV6-2/TRBV6-3
abundance: NA
d_gene: NA
CDR3nt: TGTGCCAGCGTACGGACGGAACAAGAGACCCAGTACTTC
CDR3aa: CASVRTEQETQYF

j_gene: TRBJ1-2
v_gene: TRBV12-5
abundance: NA
d_gene: NA
CDR3nt: TGTGCTAGTGGTTTGTCCCAGCTGTACGGCTACACCTTC
CDR3aa: CASGLSQLYGYTF

j_gene: TRBJ1-2
v_gene: TRBV12-3/TRBV12-4
abundance: NA
d_gene: NA
CDR3nt: TGTGCCAGCAGGGGCGGGGGGAACTATGGCTACACCTTC
CDR3aa: CASRGGGNYGYTF

j_gene: TRBJ2-3
v_gene: TRBV9
abundance: NA
d_gene: NA
CDR3nt: TGTGCCAGCAGCGGACTAGTTGAGGATACGCAGTATTTT
CDR3aa: CASSGLVEDTQYF

j_gene: TRBJ2-5
v_gene: TRBV28
abundance: few
d_gene: TRBD2
CDR3nt: TGTGCCAGCAGAAATAAGCCGGCGGGAGCCCAGTACTTC
CDR3aa: CASRNKPAGAQYF

j_gene: TRBJ2-5
v_gene: TRBV7-2
abundance: NA
d_gene: NA
CDR3nt: TGTGCCAGCAGCTTAGTAGGGGGTAGTATAGAAGAGACCCAGTACTTC
CDR3aa: CASSLVGGSIEETQYF

j_gene: TRBJ2-1
v_gene: TRBV27
abundance: few
d_gene: NA
CDR3nt: TGTGCCAGCGGAGTATACAATGAGCAGTTCTTC
CDR3aa: CASGVYNEQFF

j_gene: TRBJ2-4
v_gene: TRBV27
abundance: few
d_gene: NA
CDR3nt: TGTGCCAGCGGGGGGTTGCGGGGACCCTCCAAAAACATTCAGTACTTC
CDR3aa: CASGGLRGPSKNIQYF

j_gene: TRBJ1-4
v_gene: TRBV28
abundance: NA
d_gene: NA
CDR3nt: TGTGCCAGCAGTCCACTCACCGGGACAAGTGAAAAACTGTTTTTT
CDR3aa: CASSPLTGTSEKLFF

j_gene: TRBJ2-3
v_gene: TRBV4-3
abundance: NA
d_gene: NA
CDR3nt: TGCGCCAGCAGCCGAAGGGGGGGCCAATGGGGCACAGATACGCAGTATTTT
CDR3aa: CASSRRGGQWGTDTQYF

j_gene: TRBJ2-7
v_gene: TRBV20-1
abundance: NA
d_gene: NA
CDR3nt: TGCAGTGCCGCAGAAATTACCTACGAGCAGTACTTC
CDR3aa: CSAAEITYEQYF

j_gene: TRBJ2-3
v_gene: TRBV12-3/TRBV12-4
abundance: few
d_gene: NA
CDR3nt: TGTGCCAGCAGTTTAGCAGTAAACGGCCTTACGTTCACAGATACGCAGTATTTT
CDR3aa: CASSLAVNGLTFTDTQYF

j_gene: TRBJ2-3
v_gene: TRBV20-1
abundance: NA
d_gene: NA
CDR3nt: TGCAGTGCTAGAGATATTTTCAGGCGAACCTCTGGAGATACGCAGTATTTT
CDR3aa: CSARDIFRRTSGDTQYF

j_gene: TRBJ2-1
v_gene: TRBV29-1
abundance: NA
d_gene: TRBD2
CDR3nt: TGCAGCGTTACGGGAGGACTAGCGATTGGTGAGCAGTTCTTC
CDR3aa: CSVTGGLAIGEQFF

j_gene: TRBJ2-5
v_gene: TRBV7-8
abundance: NA
d_gene: NA
CDR3nt: TGTGCCAGCATCACGGGGCCCCAAGAGACCCAGTACTTC
CDR3aa: CASITGPQETQYF

j_gene: TRBJ1-4
v_gene: TRBV2
abundance: NA
d_gene: TRBD1
CDR3nt: TGTGCCAGCAGGGACAGGGGTGCGCCTAATGAAAAACTGTTTTTT
CDR3aa: CASRDRGAPNEKLFF

j_gene: TRBJ2-3
v_gene: TRBV2
abundance: few
d_gene: TRBD1
CDR3nt: TGTGCCAGCAGTGAGGGACAGGGGGCCCCAGATACGCAGTATTTT
CDR3aa: CASSEGQGAPDTQYF

j_gene: TRBJ2-7
v_gene: TRBV4-2
abundance: NA
d_gene: TRBD1
CDR3nt: TGTGCCAGCAGCCCATACGCCCTCCGGGACAGACCCTACGAGCAGTACTTC
CDR3aa: CASSPYALRDRPYEQYF

j_gene: TRBJ2-1
v_gene: TRBV9
abundance: NA
d_gene: NA
CDR3nt: TGTGCCAGCAGCGTAACCCCAAATGAGCAGTTCTTC
CDR3aa: CASSVTPNEQFF

j_gene: TRBJ2-5
v_gene: TRBV20-1
abundance: NA
d_gene: TRBD1
CDR3nt: TGCAGTGCTTCCGGACAGGGTCCATCCCAATTACAAGAGACCCAGTACTTC
CDR3aa: CSASGQGPSQLQETQYF

j_gene: TRBJ2-3
v_gene: TRBV7-3
abundance: few
d_gene: NA
CDR3nt: TGTGCCAGCAGCTTAACCTCTCGAGCGAGCGATACGCAGTATTTT
CDR3aa: CASSLTSRASDTQYF

j_gene: TRBJ1-1
v_gene: TRBV7-8
abundance: NA
d_gene: TRBD1
CDR3nt: TGTGCCAGCAGCCCCCAACAGGGGATAGGTGAAGCTTTCTTT
CDR3aa: CASSPQQGIGEAFF

j_gene: TRBJ2-1
v_gene: TRBV10-3
abundance: NA
d_gene: NA
CDR3nt: TGTGCCATCATGGCGAGCTCCTACAATGAGCAGTTCTTC
CDR3aa: CAIMASSYNEQFF

j_gene: TRBJ2-5
v_gene: TRBV7-2
abundance: NA
d_gene: NA
CDR3nt: TGTGCCAGCAGCAGGGGGGGCGGGCTCGGCCAAGAGACCCAGTACTTC
CDR3aa: CASSRGGGLGQETQYF

j_gene: TRBJ2-7
v_gene: TRBV10-3
abundance: NA
d_gene: NA
CDR3nt: TGTGCCATCAGTGATTATGACAGGCGTTACCCCAGCTCCTACGAGCAGTACTTC
CDR3aa: CAISDYDRRYPSSYEQYF

j_gene: TRBJ2-7
v_gene: TRBV6-1
abundance: NA
d_gene: NA
CDR3nt: TGTGCCAGCAGTGAAAACGGGGGGCGACTAGGAGAGCAGTACTTC
CDR3aa: CASSENGGRLGEQYF

j_gene: TRBJ2-3
v_gene: TRBV20-1
abundance: NA
d_gene: TRBD2
CDR3nt: TGCAGTGCTAGAAGAGCGGGGGGGCCCCCAGATACGCAGTATTTT
CDR3aa: CSARRAGGPPDTQYF

j_gene: TRBJ2-3
v_gene: TRBV7-6
abundance: once
d_gene: TRBD1
CDR3nt: TGTGCCAGCAGCGCCGGGACAGGGATTCGGACAGATACGCAGTATTTT
CDR3aa: CASSAGTGIRTDTQYF

j_gene: TRBJ1-5
v_gene: TRBV6-5
abundance: NA
d_gene: NA
CDR3nt: TGTGCCAGCAGTTACGGGGGGGCCGAGAATCAGCCCCAGCATTTT
CDR3aa: CASSYGGAENQPQHF

j_gene: TRBJ1-2
v_gene: TRBV20-1
abundance: few
d_gene: NA
CDR3nt: TGCAGTGCTAGAGATCCGCTAGGGGGAGCGAGAGGCTACACCTTC
CDR3aa: CSARDPLGGARGYTF

j_gene: TRBJ2-1
v_gene: TRBV6-6
abundance: NA
d_gene: NA
CDR3nt: TGTGCCAGCAGTTACTCGCGGCAGTCTTACAATGAGCAGTTCTTC
CDR3aa: CASSYSRQSYNEQFF